What follows are 25 T cell receptor beta chains derived from one specimen sequenced in a study of glioma-infiltrating T cells after dendritic cell vaccination. Method: immunoSEQ multiplex PCR; TCRdb's copy keeps in-frame clones and lacks some. The table has around 90,000 clones, approximately 80% seen once. The starting material was blood, obtained before dendritic cell vaccination. The receptors originated from a human donor with glioblastoma.

The CDR3 loop reads CASSSDRVDSGANVLTF. The CDR3 nucleotides read TGTGCCAGCAGCTCGGACAGGGTGGACTCTGGGGCCAACGTCCTGACTTTC. This chain joins TRBV5-8 and TRBJ2-6; TRBD1 matches 8 bases. Germline V lookup: CDR1 SGHTS, CDR2 YDEGEE. With V trimmed by 3 bases and J by 0 bases, 5 bases remained unmatched. The CDR3 covers 17 residues.

The rearrangement uses TRBV27 and TRBJ1-5, with a tentative D call TRBD1 (6 bases). The CDR3 runs to 15 residues. V was trimmed by 8 bases and J by 0 bases, leaving 14 bases between them. The germline V gene encodes CDR1 MNHEY and CDR2 SMNVEV (reference sequence). DNA of the CDR3: TGTGCCAGCGGCCGGGACACAGGTAGCAATCAGCCCCAGCATTTT. This gives the protein CASGRDTGSNQPQHF.

This chain links TRBV30 with TRBJ1-3; D call uncertain. V dropped 3 bases and J dropped 6 bases, with 18 bases sitting between them. The CDR3 consists of 15 residues. CDR1 and CDR2 from the germline V gene are GTSNPN and SVGIG (reference sequence). The CDR3 loop reads CAWSPLPGAINTIYF. CDR3 sequence (DNA): TGTGCCTGGAGCCCTCTACCGGGAGCAATAAACACCATATATTTT. Full variable domain (missing parts from reference TRBV30 and TRBJ1-3): SQTIHQWPATLVQPVGSPLSLECTVEGTSNPNLYWYRQAAGRGLQLLFYSVGIGQISSEVPQNLSASRPQDRQFILSSKKLLLSDSGFYLCAWSPLPGAINTIYFGEGSWLTVV.

This clone was picked up one time. This chain links TRBV28 with TRBJ2-7; possibly TRBD1 for D (6 bases). The germline V gene encodes CDR1 MDHEN and CDR2 SYDVKM. V was trimmed by 6 bases and J by 2 bases, leaving 20 bases between them. The CDR3 sequence is 16 residues long. CDR3 bases: TGTGCCAGCAGCCCCAGGGGCAGGGGTTCTCCCTACGAGCAGTACTTC. Protein sequence: CASSPRGRGSPYEQYF.

This clone was seen more than once but under ten times. This chain connects TRBV6-5 to TRBJ1-3; D gene ambiguous. The CDR3 spans 15 residues. Between the trimmed V and J ends, which lost 0 bases and 0 bases, there was a span of 6 bases. From germline, CDR1 is MNHEY and CDR2 SVGAGI. DNA of the CDR3: TGTGCCAGCAGTTACTCTTGGAGCTCTGGAAACACCATATATTTT. Amino acid sequence: CASSYSWSSGNTIYF.

This clone is a singleton in its sample. The chain has TRBV18 and TRBJ2-1; 7 bases fit TRBD1. This CDR3 region has 15 residues. The V and J ends lost 6 bases and 2 bases, in that order; junction bases with no gene match: 7. Germline CDR1 reads KGHSH; CDR2 reads LQKENI. CDR3 nucleotide sequence: TGTGCCAGCTCCCCAACAGGGGCGGCCTACAATGAGCAGTTCTTC. This sequence encodes CASSPTGAAYNEQFF.

The chain couples TRBV28 to TRBJ2-7, with 14 nucleotides matching TRBD2. The CDR3 runs to 17 residues. The J segment lost 6 bases and the V segment lost 4 bases, leaving 11 bases of the junction unmatched. The germline V gene encodes CDR1 MDHEN and CDR2 SYDVKM. The CDR3 spells CASSYPQTSGRAREQYF. The CDR3 DNA reads as TGTGCCAGCAGTTACCCCCAGACTAGCGGGAGGGCTCGCGAGCAGTACTTC.

Comment on this clone: An end of the junction does not agree with germline; a read error may underlie this. The chain couples TRBV19 to TRBJ2-2, with 9 bases aligning to TRBD2. The CDR3 contains 17 residues. The V gene's germline CDR1 is LNHDA and CDR2 SQIVND (reference sequence). This chain's CDR3 is CAGSILPAGGNTGELFF. Here the CDR3 DNA reads TGTGCCGGTAGTATTTTGCCAGCGGGAGGCAACACCGGGGAGCTGTTTTTT. Using reference TRBV19 and TRBJ2-2 for the parts outside the CDR3, the full variable domain is DGGITQSPKYLFRKEGQNVTLSCEQNLNHDAMYWYRQDPGQGLRLIYYSQIVNDFQKGDIAEGYSVSREKKESFPLTVTSAQKNPTAFYLCAGSILPAGGNTGELFFGEGSRLTVL.

The chain has TRBV6-5 and TRBJ1-2; no reliable D call. Trimming pared 4 bases from V and 2 bases from J, leaving 17 bases between. The CDR3 runs to 16 residues. Germline-derived CDR1 and CDR2 are MNHEY and SVGAGI. CDR3 DNA: TGTGCCAGCAGTTCCTCAAGAAGTCCGGGGAACTATGGCTACACCTTC. It is translated as CASSSSRSPGNYGYTF.

The chain recombines TRBV28 with TRBJ2-2; 11 bases align to TRBD2. Trimming took 3 bases from V and 3 from J; bases not matched to a gene: 3. This CDR3 has 16 residues. Looked up from germline, CDR1 is MDHEN and CDR2 is SYDVKM. CDR3 sequence reads: CASSLTSGTHTGELFF. The CDR3 nucleotides read TGTGCCAGCAGTTTGACTAGCGGGACGCACACCGGGGAGCTGTTTTTT.

The J gene is TRBJ2-3, the V gene TRBV6-4; the D gene is possibly TRBD1 (5 bases). Germline V gives CDR1 MRHNA, CDR2 SNTAGT. Deletions cut 9 bases from V and 1 base from J, with 17 bases between. The CDR3 consists of 15 residues. The CDR3 reads CARPGPQGGTDTQYF. CDR3 bases: TGTGCCAGGCCCGGGCCCCAAGGGGGCACAGATACGCAGTATTTT.

This rearrangement joins TRBV10-1 to TRBJ1-2; 8 bases are shared with TRBD1. CDR3 length: 14 residues. CDR1 WNHNN and CDR2 SYGVQD come from the germline V gene (reference sequence). V lost 6 bases and J lost 14; bases outside the gene matches: 17. The CDR3 spells CASSEGRNGQGRTF. The CDR3 DNA reads TGCGCCAGCAGCGAAGGAAGAAACGGACAGGGCAGAACCTTC.

The chain uses TRBV6-1 and TRBJ1-2; no reliable D call. The ends were cut back, 5 bases at V and 8 bases at J, with 15 bases in the middle. Germline lookup yields CDR1 MNHNS and CDR2 SASEGT. The CDR3 spans 13 residues. The CDR3: CASSPDSRYGYTF. CDR3 DNA: TGTGCCAGCAGTCCTGACTCCCGGTACGGCTACACCTTC.

The chain uses TRBV5-4 and TRBJ2-1, with 12 bases that match TRBD2. J was trimmed by 8 bases and V by 3 bases; bases with no gene match: 12. Germline CDR1 SGHNT, CDR2 YYREEE (reference sequence). The CDR3 has 17 residues. The CDR3 protein is CASSSGLAGIRGYEQFF. DNA for the CDR3: TGTGCCAGCAGCTCAGGACTAGCGGGGATACGGGGGTATGAGCAGTTCTTC.

The chain has TRBV5-4 and TRBJ2-7; the D gene is possibly TRBD2 (5 bases). Per the germline V gene, CDR1 is SGHNT and CDR2 is YYREEE (reference sequence). Between the trimmed V and J ends, which lost 0 bases and 6 bases, there was a span of 10 bases. The CDR3 sequence is 13 residues long. CDR3: CASSLEDRGEQYF. The CDR3 nucleotides are TGTGCCAGCAGCTTGGAGGATCGGGGCGAGCAGTACTTC. Complete variable domain (other parts from reference TRBV5-4 and TRBJ2-7): ETGVTQSPTHLIKTRGQQVTLRCSSQSGHNTVSWYQQALGQGPQFIFQYYREEENGRGNFPPRFSGLQFPNYSSELNVNALELDDSALYLCASSLEDRGEQYFGPGTRLTVT.

The gene calls are TRBV7-6 and TRBJ2-1, with 11 bases matching TRBD2. Losses at the gene ends were 4 bases for V and 8 bases for J; bases not matched to a gene: 13. Germline assignment: CDR1 SGHVS and CDR2 FNYEAQ. The CDR3 loop spans 17 amino acids. CDR3 nucleotide sequence: TGTGCCAGCAGCTCCGCCATACTAGCGGGAGCGGGGTATGAGCAGTTCTTC. It translates to CASSSAILAGAGYEQFF.

V gene TRBV28 combines with J gene TRBJ2-3; 13 nucleotides align to TRBD2. CDR3 length equals 17 residues. The V and J ends lost 2 bases and 7 bases, in that order; junction bases with no gene match: 9. The germline V gene has CDR1 MDHEN and CDR2 SYDVKM. CDR3 loop: CASSLGRRTSGRYTQYF. CDR3 in DNA: TGTGCCAGCAGTTTAGGGCGGCGGACTAGCGGGAGATATACGCAGTATTTT.

V gene TRBV5-1 combines with J gene TRBJ1-1; D not certain. Between the trimmed V and J ends, which lost 2 bases and 5 bases, there was a span of 19 bases. This CDR3 is 16 amino acids long. Germline loops: CDR1 SGHRS, CDR2 YFSETQ. The CDR3 sequence: CASSFSYHPRRTEAFF. In DNA form, the CDR3 reads TGCGCCAGCAGCTTCTCTTACCACCCCCGGAGAACTGAAGCTTTCTTT. Filled out from reference TRBV5-1 and TRBJ1-1, the complete variable domain reads KAGVTQTPRYLIKTRGQQVTLSCSPISGHRSVSWYQQTPGQGLQFLFEYFSETQRNKGNFPGRFSGRQFSNSRSEMNVSTLELGDSALYLCASSFSYHPRRTEAFFGQGTRLTVV.

CDR3 sequence: CASSQEDYEQYF. In nucleotides, the CDR3 is TGTGCCAGCAGTCAGGAAGACTACGAGCAGTACTTC. The chain recombines TRBV6-1 with TRBJ2-5; D is uncertain. The DNA end is a closer match to TRBJ2-7, so the J assignment may be wrong. This CDR3 region has 12 residues. Per germline, CDR1 MNHNS and CDR2 SASEGT.

The chain is built from TRBV2 and TRBJ1-5; maybe TRBD1 (5 bases). Germline CDR1 and CDR2: SNHLY and FYNNEI. Trimming removed 4 bases at V and 7 bases at J, with 41 bases between. The CDR3 totals 23 residues. The CDR3 DNA reads as TGTGCCAGCAGTGCGTTGGTTCGGCAGGGAGGTTATTGGTACCCCAGTCCTACCCAGCCCCAGCATTTT. It is translated as CASSALVRQGGYWYPSPTQPQHF.

The chain combines TRBV21-1 with TRBJ1-4; TRBD1 is the table's D call and was not checked against the DNA. TRBV21-1 is designated a pseudogene. The CDR3 runs 14 residues. In DNA, the CDR3 is TGTGCCAGCAGCAATAGGGACAGTAATGAAAAACTGTTTTTT. Protein sequence: CASSNRDSNEKLFF.

The V gene is TRBV19, the J gene TRBJ1-2; D unresolved. CDR1 is LNHDA, CDR2 SQIVND, per germline (reference sequence). The V end lost 3 bases, the J end lost 8 bases, and 13 bases lay between the germline ends. The CDR3 extends over 13 amino acids. The CDR3 coding sequence is TGTGCCAGTAGTATGCGTCGGGAGGGAGGCTACACCTTC. Its translation is CASSMRREGGYTF.

The chain joins TRBV5-4 to TRBJ1-1; 7 nucleotides align to TRBD1. The CDR3 contains 13 residues. CDR1 SGHNT and CDR2 YYREEE come from the germline V gene (reference sequence). The trim removed 8 bases at V and 1 base at J, leaving 5 bases unmatched. The CDR3 DNA follows: TGTGCCAGTAACAGGGGATGGAACACTGAAGCTTTCTTT. It codes for CASNRGWNTEAFF.

The count of this clone is one. The J gene is TRBJ2-7, the V gene TRBV30; TRBD1 matches 11 bases. The CDR3 is 12 amino acids. Germline lookup yields CDR1 GTSNPN and CDR2 SVGIG (reference sequence). As DNA, the CDR3 is TGTGGCTCCGGGACAGGGGGGGGCGAGCAGTACTTC. Its protein is CGSGTGGGEQYF.

The V call is TRBV19, the J call TRBJ2-1; D possibly corresponds to TRBD2 (6 bases). The CDR3 sequence is 10 residues long. The V end lost 9 bases, the J end lost 10 bases, and 10 bases lay between the germline ends. CDR1 is LNHDA, CDR2 SQIVND, per germline (reference sequence). CDR3 amino acids: CASGSHEQFF. The CDR3 DNA reads as TGTGCCAGCGGGAGCCACGAGCAGTTCTTC. Using reference TRBV19 and TRBJ2-1 for the parts outside the CDR3, the full variable domain is DGGITQSPKYLFRKEGQNVTLSCEQNLNHDAMYWYRQDPGQGLRLIYYSQIVNDFQKGDIAEGYSVSREKKESFPLTVTSAQKNPTAFYLCASGSHEQFFGPGTRLTVL.